This T cell receptor beta chain was recovered during a study of blood T cell repertoires in COVID-19. About the study: Material from acute and convalescent COVID-19 was sourced from the United States, Italy and Spain.

Germline V gene sequence: CDR1 LGHDT, CDR2 YNNKEL (reference sequence). V gave up 4 bases and J gave up 5 bases, with 14 bases separating them. The CDR3 totals 15 residues. How the authors handled the data: Amplification of reference gene primers provided the estimated nucleated cell counts. Produced via immunoSEQ multiplex PCR; TCRdb's table is partial and in-frame only. The V and J calls and clone size were taken over from that table, and D and trimming were inferred from the DNA. The sample gives tens of thousands of clones, less than 85% of which show up once; roughly a third is in the top ten. The chain uses TRBV3-1 (or the pseudogene TRBV3-2) and TRBJ1-4, with D perhaps TRBD1 (6 bases). The sequenced sample consisted of peripheral blood. The TCR sequence derives from a human donor in a cohort sampled during active COVID-19. The CDR3 region has the DNA TGTGCCAGCAGCCCCAGGACAGCCCGGAATGAAAAACTGTTTTTT. It codes for CASSPRTARNEKLFF.